This record covers a single TCR beta chain. A read error may account for a junction end that differs from germline. Germline V gene data show CDR1 as SGHAT and CDR2 as FQNNGV. CDR3 length: 11 amino acids. These data belong to a study of tumor-infiltrating lymphocytes in oesophageal squamous cell carcinoma. From the PCR reads, TCRdb called clonotypes with MiXCR, one entry per CDR3 protein. The sample shows roughly 14,000 distinct CDR3 sequences, about 53% of them seen only once. Material for sequencing was esophageal tumor tissue. The sequence came from a male donor with esophageal squamous cell carcinoma. The V call is TRBV11-2, the J call TRBJ2-3, with a weak D call TRBD1 (5 bases). The CDR3: CASSLKGPNTF. The CDR3, as DNA: TGTGCCAGCAGCTTAAAGGGGCCTAACACCTTC.